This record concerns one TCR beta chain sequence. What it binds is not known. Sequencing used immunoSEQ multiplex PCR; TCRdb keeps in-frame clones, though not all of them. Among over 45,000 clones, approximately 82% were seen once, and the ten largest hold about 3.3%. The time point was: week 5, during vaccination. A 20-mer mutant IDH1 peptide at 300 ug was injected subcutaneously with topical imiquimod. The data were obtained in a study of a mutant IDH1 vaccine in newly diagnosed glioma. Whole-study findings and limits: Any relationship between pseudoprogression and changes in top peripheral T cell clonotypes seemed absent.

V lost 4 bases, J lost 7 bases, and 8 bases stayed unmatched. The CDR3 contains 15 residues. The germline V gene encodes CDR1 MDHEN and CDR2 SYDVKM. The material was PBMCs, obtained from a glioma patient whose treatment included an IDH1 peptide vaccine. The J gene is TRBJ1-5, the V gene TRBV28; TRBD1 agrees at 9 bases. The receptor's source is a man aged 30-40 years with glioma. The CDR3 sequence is CASSSKGQGRQPQHF. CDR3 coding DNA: TGTGCCAGCAGTTCGAAGGGACAGGGCAGGCAGCCCCAGCATTTT.